The rows below give T cell receptor beta chains drawn from one sample of a study of cytomegalovirus exposure and HLA in healthy donors. The repertoire was sequenced with immunoSEQ multiplex PCR; TCRdb's copy has only in-frame clones and lacks some. The sample carries about 360,000 clones, 86% recorded once. Material for sequencing was PBMCs. The receptor source for this set is a woman aged 18-29 years in good health and CMV-seronegative. CDR3s leave out the opening cysteine and the closing phenylalanine or tryptophan. Where a row states a size, it is once, few, many or the class of an expanded clone; other rows omit it.

CDR3 length	V gene	J gene	clone size	CDR3 protein
13	TRBV2	TRBJ2-7	NA	ASSEGGDASYEQY
13	TRBV6-5	TRBJ2-2	NA	ASSYDRSNTGELF
12	TRBV6-1	TRBJ2-7	NA	ASRAGIGGSEQY
14	TRBV13	TRBJ1-1	NA	ASSSPGAGRNTEAF
14	TRBV5-6	TRBJ2-7	NA	ASSFLEPDRGYEQY
13	TRBV7-9	TRBJ2-1	NA	ASSPDYHRYNEQF
15	TRBV28	TRBJ2-7	NA	ASSLDTQTPTSYEQY
11	TRBV13	TRBJ1-1	NA	ASSLDRGGGAF
14	TRBV4-1	TRBJ2-1	NA	ASSHQAGGGLDEQF
14	TRBV6-1	TRBJ2-4	once	ASSEWGSGAGNIQY
13	TRBV28	TRBJ2-7	NA	ASSLGTGHYYEQY
16	TRBV28	TRBJ2-1	NA	ASSSQSGTGENHNEQF
12	TRBV5-1	TRBJ2-3	NA	ASSPGLITDTQY
14	TRBV5-1	TRBJ2-5	once	ASSSGTGAVSETQY
11	TRBV7-8	TRBJ2-2	NA	ASSNRDTGELF
15	TRBV27	TRBJ2-2	NA	ASSLLLSGGATGELF
11	TRBV29-1	TRBJ2-7	NA	SAGSGNSYEQY
12	TRBV7-9	TRBJ2-5	NA	ASIPTAQGETQY
11	TRBV5-1	TRBJ1-2	NA	ASSQQEDYGYT
16	TRBV13	TRBJ2-7	NA	ASSITGTSGSYSYEQY
11	TRBV7-9	TRBJ1-1	NA	ASSHREWNEAF
9	TRBV6-5	TRBJ2-7	NA	ASSYGEEQY
13	TRBV4-2	TRBJ2-7	NA	ASSPSDSRLSEQY
13	TRBV7-2	TRBJ2-7	NA	ASSFTTSGSYEQY